This T cell receptor (delta chain) was observed in a study of gamma-delta chains in newborns, infants, children. As regards this clone: A far larger clone differs by one base, so this is likely a read error. The same CDR3 is also encoded by other DNA sequences in this sample.

The V gene's germline CDR1 is GEAIGNYY and CDR2 EKD. V shed 1 base, J shed 0 bases, and the junction held 9 bases outside the gene matches. The CDR3 has 18 amino acids. TCRdb made new clone calls on the reads using CATT. Of under 3,500 delta-chain clones in the sample, under 0.35% were seen once. Specimen: blood. The rearrangement joins TRDV2 to TRDJ1; 11 bases are shared with TRDD3. This sequence was found in a child who was a newborn, infant or young child, either healthy, febrile or measles-vaccinated (not recorded which). The CDR3 loop is CACDTVELGDMNTDKLIF. For the CDR3, the DNA is TGTGCCTGTGACACTGTTGAACTGGGGGATATGAACACCGATAAACTCATCTTT.